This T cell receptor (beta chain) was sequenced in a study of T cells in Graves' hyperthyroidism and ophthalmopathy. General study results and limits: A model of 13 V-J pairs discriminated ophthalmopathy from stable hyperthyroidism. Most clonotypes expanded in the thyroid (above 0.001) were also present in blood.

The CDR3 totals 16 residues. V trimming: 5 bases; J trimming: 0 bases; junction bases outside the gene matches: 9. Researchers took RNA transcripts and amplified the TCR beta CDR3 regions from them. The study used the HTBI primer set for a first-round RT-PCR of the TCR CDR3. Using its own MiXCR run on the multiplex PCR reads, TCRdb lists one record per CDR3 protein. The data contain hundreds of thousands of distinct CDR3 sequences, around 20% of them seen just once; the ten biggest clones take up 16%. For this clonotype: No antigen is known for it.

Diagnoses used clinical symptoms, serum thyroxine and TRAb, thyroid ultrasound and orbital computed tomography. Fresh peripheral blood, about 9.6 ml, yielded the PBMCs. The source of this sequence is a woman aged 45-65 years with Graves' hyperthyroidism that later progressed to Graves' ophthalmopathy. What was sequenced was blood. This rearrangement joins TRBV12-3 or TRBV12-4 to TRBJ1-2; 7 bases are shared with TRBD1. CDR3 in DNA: TGTGCCAGCAGTCTACGCTTCGGACAGGCTAACTATGGCTACACCTTC. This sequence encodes CASSLRFGQANYGYTF.